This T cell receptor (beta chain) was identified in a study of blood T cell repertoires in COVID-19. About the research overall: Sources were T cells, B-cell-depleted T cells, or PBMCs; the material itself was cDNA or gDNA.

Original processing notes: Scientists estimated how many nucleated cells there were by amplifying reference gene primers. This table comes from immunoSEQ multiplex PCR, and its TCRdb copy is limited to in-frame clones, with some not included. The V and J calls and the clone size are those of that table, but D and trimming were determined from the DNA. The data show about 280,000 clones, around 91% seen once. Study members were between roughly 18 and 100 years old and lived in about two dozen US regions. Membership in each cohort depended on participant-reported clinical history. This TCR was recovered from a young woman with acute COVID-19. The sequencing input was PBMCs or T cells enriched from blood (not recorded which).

The CDR3 loop is CASIGTGFQPQHF. The CDR3 DNA reads as TGTGCCAGCATCGGGACAGGGTTCCAACCCCAGCATTTT. V and J are TRBV28 and TRBJ1-5; TRBD1 matches 9 bases. CDR3 size: 13 residues. With V trimmed by 7 bases and J by 10 bases, 8 bases remained unmatched. CDR1 is MDHEN and CDR2 is SYDVKM in the germline V gene.